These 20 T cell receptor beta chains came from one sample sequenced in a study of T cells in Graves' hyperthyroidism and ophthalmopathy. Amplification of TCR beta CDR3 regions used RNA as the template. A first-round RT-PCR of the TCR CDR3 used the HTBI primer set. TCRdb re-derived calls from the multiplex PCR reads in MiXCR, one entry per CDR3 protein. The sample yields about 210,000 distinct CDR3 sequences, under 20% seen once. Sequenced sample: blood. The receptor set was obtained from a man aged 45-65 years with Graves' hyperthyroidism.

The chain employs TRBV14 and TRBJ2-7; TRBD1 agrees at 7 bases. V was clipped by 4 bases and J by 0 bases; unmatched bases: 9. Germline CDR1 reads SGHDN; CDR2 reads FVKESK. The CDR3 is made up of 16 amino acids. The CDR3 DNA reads TGTGCCAGCAGCCTCTCTGGACAGGACAGCTCCTACGAGCAGTACTTC. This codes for CASSLSGQDSSYEQYF.

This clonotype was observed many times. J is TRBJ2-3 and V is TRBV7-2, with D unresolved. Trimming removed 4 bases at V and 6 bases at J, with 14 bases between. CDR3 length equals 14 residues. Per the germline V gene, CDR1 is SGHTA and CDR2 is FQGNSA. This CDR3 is CASSSLTERDTQYF. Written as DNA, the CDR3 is TGTGCCAGCAGCTCACTGACTGAAAGGGATACGCAGTATTTT.

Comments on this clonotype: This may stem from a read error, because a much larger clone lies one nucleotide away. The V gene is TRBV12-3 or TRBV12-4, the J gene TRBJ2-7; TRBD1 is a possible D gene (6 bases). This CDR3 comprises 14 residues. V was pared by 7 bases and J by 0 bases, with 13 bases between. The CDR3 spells CASNLGGYSYEQYF. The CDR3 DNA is TGTGCCAGCAATCTAGGGGGATACTCCTACGAGCAGTACTTC.

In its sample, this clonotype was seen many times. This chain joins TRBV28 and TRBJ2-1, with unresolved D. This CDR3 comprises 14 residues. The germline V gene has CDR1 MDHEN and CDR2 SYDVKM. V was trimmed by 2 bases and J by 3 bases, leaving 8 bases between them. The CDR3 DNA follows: TGTGCCAGCAGTTTAGGAAACTTCTACAATGAGCAGTTCTTC. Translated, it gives CASSLGNFYNEQFF.

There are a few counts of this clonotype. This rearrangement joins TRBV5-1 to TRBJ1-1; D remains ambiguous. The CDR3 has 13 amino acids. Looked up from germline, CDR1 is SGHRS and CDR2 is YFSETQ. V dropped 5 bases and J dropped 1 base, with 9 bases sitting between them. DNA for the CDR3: TGCGCCAGCAGTGTTTGGGAGAACACTGAAGCTTTCTTT. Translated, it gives CASSVWENTEAFF.

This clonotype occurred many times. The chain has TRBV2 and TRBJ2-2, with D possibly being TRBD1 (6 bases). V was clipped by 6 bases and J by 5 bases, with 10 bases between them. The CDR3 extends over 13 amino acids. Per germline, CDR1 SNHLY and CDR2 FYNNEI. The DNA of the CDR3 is TGTGCCAGCAGCACAGGGTATACCGGGGAGCTGTTTTTT. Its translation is CASSTGYTGELFF.

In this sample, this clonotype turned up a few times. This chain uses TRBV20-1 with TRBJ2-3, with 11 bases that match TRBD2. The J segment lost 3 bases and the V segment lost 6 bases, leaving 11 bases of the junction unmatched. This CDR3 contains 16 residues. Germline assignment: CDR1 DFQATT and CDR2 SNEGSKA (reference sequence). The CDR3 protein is CSALPLAGVGTDTQYF. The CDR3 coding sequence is TGCAGTGCCCTACCACTAGCGGGAGTAGGGACAGATACGCAGTATTTT.

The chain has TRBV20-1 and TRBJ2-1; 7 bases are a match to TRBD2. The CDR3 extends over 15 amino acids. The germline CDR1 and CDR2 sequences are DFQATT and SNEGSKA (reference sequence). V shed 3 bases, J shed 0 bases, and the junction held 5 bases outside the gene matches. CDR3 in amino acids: CSASGRGSSYNEQFF. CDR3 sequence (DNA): TGCAGTGCTAGTGGGCGGGGGAGCTCCTACAATGAGCAGTTCTTC.

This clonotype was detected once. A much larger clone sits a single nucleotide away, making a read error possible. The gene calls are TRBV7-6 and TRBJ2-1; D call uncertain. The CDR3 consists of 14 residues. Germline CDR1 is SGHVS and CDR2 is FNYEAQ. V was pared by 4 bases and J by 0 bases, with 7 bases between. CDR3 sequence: CASSSSSSYNEQFF. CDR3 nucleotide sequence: TGTGCCAGCAGCTCCTCGAGCTCCTACAATGAGCAGTTCTTC.

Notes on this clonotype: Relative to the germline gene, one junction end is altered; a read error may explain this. The DNA of the CDR3 is TGTGCCAGCAGCGTACAGGGACTAGCGGGAGGGCCCGATGAGCAGTTCTTC. It encodes CASSVQGLAGGPDEQFF. The chain has TRBV5-1 and TRBJ2-1, with 16 bases identical to TRBD2. Germline V lookup: CDR1 SGHRS, CDR2 YFSETQ. The CDR3 has 17 residues.

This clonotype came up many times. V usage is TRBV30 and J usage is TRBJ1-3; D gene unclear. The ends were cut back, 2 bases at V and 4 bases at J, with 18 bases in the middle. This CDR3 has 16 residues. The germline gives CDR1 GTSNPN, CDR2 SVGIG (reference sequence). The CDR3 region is CAWSTFSGFSGNTIYF. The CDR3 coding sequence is TGTGCCTGGAGTACCTTTTCGGGATTCTCCGGAAACACCATATATTTT.

CDR3 bases: TGCAGTGCTAGAGAGCAAGGGCCAGGCTATGGCTACACCTTC. It codes for CSAREQGPGYGYTF. The chain employs TRBV20-1 and TRBJ1-2; D unclear. The ends were cut back, 0 bases at V and 4 bases at J, with 12 bases in the middle. This CDR3 has 14 residues. Germline V gives CDR1 DFQATT, CDR2 SNEGSKA (reference sequence).

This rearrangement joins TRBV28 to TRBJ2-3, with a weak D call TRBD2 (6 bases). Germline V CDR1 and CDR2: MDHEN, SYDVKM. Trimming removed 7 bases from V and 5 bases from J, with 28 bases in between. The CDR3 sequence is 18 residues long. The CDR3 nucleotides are TGTGCCAGCAATAGTCCGGAGGAGGGCCAGATCATGGGAGATACGCAGTATTTT. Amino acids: CASNSPEEGQIMGDTQYF. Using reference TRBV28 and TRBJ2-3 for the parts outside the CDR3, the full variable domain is DVKVTQSSRYLVKRTGEKVFLECVQDMDHENMFWYRQDPGLGLRLIYFSYDVKMKEKGDIPEGYSVSREKKERFSLILESASTNQTSMYLCASNSPEEGQIMGDTQYFGPGTRLTVL.

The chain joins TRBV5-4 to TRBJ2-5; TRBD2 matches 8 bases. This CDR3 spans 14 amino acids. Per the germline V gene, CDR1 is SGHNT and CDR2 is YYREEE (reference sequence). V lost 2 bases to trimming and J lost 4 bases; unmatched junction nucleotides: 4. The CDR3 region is CASSLAGVGETQYF. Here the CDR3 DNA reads TGTGCCAGCAGCTTAGCGGGAGTGGGAGAGACCCAGTACTTC.

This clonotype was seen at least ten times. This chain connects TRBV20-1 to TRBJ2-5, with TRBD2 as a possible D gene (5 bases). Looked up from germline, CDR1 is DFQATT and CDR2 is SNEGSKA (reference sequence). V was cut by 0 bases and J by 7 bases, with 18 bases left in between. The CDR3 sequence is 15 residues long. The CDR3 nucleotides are TGCAGTGCTAGAGATGTTAGGGAAGCAGGAGGGACCCAGTACTTC. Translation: CSARDVREAGGTQYF.

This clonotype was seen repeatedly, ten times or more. CDR3: CASSPLARADTQYF. The CDR3 nucleotides are TGTGCCAGCAGTCCCCTGGCGAGGGCAGATACGCAGTATTTT. The chain joins TRBV27 to TRBJ2-3; weak D call: TRBD2 (5 bases). The germline gives CDR1 MNHEY, CDR2 SMNVEV (reference sequence). The CDR3 is 14 amino acids. V shed 5 bases and J shed 4 bases, with 13 bases lying between them.

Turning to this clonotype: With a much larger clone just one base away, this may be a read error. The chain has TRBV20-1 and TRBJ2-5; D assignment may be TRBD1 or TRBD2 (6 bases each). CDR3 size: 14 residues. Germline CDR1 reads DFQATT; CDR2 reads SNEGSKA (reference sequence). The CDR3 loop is CNARVGGGQETQYF. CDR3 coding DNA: TGCAATGCTAGAGTCGGAGGGGGACAAGAGACCCAGTACTTC.

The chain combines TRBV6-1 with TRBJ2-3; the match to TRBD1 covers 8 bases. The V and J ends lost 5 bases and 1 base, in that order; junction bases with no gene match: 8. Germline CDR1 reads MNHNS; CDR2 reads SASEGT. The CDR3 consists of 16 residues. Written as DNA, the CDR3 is TGTGCCAGCAGTACGTCCAGGGGGCCTCGCACAGATACGCAGTATTTT. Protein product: CASSTSRGPRTDTQYF.

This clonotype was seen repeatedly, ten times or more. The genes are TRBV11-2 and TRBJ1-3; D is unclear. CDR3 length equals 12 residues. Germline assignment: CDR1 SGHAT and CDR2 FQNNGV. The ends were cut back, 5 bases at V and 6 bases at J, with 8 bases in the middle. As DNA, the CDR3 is TGTGCCAGCAGCACTACGGAAAACACCATATATTTT. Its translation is CASSTTENTIYF.

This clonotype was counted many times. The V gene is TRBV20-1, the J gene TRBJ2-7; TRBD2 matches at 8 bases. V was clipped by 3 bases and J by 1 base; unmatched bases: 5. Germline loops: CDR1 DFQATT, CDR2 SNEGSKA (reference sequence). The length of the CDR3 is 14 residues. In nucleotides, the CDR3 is TGCAGTGCTAGTAAGGTAGCGGGATCCTACGAGCAGTACTTC. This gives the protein CSASKVAGSYEQYF.